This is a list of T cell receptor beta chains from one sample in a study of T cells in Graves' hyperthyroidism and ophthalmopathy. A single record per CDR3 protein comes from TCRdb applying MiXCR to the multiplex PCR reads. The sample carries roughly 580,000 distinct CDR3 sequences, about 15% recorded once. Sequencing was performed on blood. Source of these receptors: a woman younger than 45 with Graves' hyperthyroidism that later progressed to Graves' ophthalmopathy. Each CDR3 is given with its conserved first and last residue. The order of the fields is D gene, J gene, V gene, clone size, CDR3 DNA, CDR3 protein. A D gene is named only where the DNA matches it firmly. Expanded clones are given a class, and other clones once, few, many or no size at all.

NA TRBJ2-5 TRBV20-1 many TGCAGTGCTTCCAGAGAGCAAGAGACCCAGTACTTC CSASREQETQYF
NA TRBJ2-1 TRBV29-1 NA TGCAGCGTTGAACCCGGATTTGGGAGCGGGTATTACCTTAGCGAGCAGTTCTTC CSVEPGFGSGYYLSEQFF
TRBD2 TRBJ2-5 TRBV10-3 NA TGTGCCGCACAAGGGACTAGCCCTGAGGAGACCCAGTACTTC CAAQGTSPEETQYF
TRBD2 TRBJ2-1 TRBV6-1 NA TGTGCCATCAGTGCACTAGCGGGATACAATGAGCAGTTCTTC CAISALAGYNEQFF
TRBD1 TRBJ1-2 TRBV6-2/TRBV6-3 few TGTGCCAGCAGCCCAGGGGGCGGAGCTGGCTACACCTTC CASSPGGGAGYTF
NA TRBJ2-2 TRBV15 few TGTGCCACCAAGCAGACAGTTATGAACACCGGGGAGCTGTTTTTT CATKQTVMNTGELFF
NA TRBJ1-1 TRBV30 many TGTGCCTGGAGTGAAGGGTCATACACTGAAGCTTTCTTT CAWSEGSYTEAFF
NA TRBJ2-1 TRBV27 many TGTGCCGCGGGGCGTTCCAATGAGCAGTTCTTC CAAGRSNEQFF
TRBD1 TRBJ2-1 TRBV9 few TGTGCCAGCAGCCCCCTTTTACAGGGGTTGAATGAGCAGTTCTTC CASSPLLQGLNEQFF
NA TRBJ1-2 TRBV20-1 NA TGCAGTGCTATCCCCGAGAAATCTATCGATGGCTACACCTTC CSAIPEKSIDGYTF
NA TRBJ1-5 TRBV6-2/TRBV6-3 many TGTGCCAGCAGTTACGTGTCAGCTTTAAATCAGCCCCAGCATTTT CASSYVSALNQPQHF
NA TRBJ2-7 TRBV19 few TGTGCCAGTAGTATAAGTAAAAGGTCCTACGAGCAGTACTTC CASSISKRSYEQYF
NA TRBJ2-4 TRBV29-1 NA TGCAGCGTAGGTAAAAACATTCAGTACTTC CSVGKNIQYF
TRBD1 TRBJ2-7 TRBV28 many TGTGCCAGCAGAGGTCAGGGGGTCGAGCAGTACTTC CASRGQGVEQYF
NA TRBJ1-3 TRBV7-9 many TGTGCCAGCAGGTCCTCCGGAAACACCATATATTTT CASRSSGNTIYF